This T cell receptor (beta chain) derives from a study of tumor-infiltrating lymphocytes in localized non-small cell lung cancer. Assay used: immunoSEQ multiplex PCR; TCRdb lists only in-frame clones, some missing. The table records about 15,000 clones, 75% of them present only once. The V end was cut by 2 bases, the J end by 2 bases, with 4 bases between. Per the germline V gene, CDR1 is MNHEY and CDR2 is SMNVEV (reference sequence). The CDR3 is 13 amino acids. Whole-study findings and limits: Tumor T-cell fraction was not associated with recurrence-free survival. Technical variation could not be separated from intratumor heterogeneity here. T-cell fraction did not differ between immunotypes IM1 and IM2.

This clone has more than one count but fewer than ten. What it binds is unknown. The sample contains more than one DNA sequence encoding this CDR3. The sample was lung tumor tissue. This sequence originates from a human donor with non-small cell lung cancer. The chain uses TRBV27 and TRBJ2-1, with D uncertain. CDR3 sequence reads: CASSLEPYNEQFF. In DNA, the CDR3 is TGTGCCAGCAGTTTAGAGCCCTACAATGAGCAGTTCTTC.